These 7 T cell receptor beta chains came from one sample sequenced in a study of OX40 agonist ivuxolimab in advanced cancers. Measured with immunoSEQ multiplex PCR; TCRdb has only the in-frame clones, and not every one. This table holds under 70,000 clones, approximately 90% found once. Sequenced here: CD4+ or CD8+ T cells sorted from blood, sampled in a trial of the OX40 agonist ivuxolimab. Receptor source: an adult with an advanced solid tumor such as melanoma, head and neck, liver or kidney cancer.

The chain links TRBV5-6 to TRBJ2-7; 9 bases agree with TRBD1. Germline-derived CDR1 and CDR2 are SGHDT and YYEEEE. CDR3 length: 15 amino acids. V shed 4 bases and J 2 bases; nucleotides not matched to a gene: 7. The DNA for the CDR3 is TGTGCCAGCAGCAAATGGGACAGGGACGCCTACGAGCAGTACTTC. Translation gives CASSKWDRDAYEQYF.

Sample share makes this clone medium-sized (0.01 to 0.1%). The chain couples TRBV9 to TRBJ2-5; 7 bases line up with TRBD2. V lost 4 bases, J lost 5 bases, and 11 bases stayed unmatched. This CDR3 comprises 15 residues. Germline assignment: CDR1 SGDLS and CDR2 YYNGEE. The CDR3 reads CASSFTGTTSETQYF. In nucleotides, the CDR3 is TGTGCCAGCAGCTTCACGGGGACTACGTCGGAGACCCAGTACTTC.

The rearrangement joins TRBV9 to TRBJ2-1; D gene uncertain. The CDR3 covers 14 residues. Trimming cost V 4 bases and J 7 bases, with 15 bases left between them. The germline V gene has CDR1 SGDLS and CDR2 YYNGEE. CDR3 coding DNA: TGTGCCAGCAGCCCTGGGATCTCCGGGAATGAGCAGTTCTTC. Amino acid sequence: CASSPGISGNEQFF.

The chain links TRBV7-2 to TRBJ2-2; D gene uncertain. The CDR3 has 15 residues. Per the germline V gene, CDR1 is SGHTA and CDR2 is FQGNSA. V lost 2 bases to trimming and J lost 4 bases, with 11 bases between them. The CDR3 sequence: CASSLNSVGTGELFF. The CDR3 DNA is TGTGCCAGCAGCTTAAATTCGGTCGGCACCGGGGAGCTGTTTTTT.

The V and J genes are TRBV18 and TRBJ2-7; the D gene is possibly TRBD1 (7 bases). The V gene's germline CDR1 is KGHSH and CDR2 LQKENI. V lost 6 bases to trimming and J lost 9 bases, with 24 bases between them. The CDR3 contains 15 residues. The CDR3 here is CASSGRETGTFVQYF. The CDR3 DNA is TGTGCCAGCTCCGGACGGGAGACAGGGACCTTTGTGCAGTACTTC.

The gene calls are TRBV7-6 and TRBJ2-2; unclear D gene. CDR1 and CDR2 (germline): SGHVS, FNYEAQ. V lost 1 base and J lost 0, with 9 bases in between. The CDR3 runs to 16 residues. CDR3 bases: TGTGCCAGCAGCTTAGTGGGTCTACCGAACACCGGGGAGCTGTTTTTT. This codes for CASSLVGLPNTGELFF.

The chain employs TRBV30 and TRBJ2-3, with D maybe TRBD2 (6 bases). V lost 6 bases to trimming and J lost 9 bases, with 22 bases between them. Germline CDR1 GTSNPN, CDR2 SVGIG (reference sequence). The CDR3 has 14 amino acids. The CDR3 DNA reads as TGTGCCTGCGTGGGGGGAGCGCCATCATTAACGCAGTATTTT. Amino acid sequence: CACVGGAPSLTQYF. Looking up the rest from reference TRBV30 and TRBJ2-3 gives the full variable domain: SQTIHQWPATLVQPVGSPLSLECTVEGTSNPNLYWYRQAAGRGLQLLFYSVGIGQISSEVPQNLSASRPQDRQFILSSKKLLLSDSGFYLCACVGGAPSLTQYFGPGTRLTVL.